One and the same sample provided the 28 T cell receptor beta chains below, sequenced in a study of blood T cell repertoires in COVID-19. Assay: immunoSEQ multiplex PCR; the TCRdb copy retains only in-frame clones and omits some. The repertoire has under 200,000 clones, over 75% of them found once; the top ten carry 7% to 7.5%. The sequencing sample was made of PBMCs or T cells enriched from blood (not recorded which). The receptors stem from a woman between 45 and 60 years old who had recovered from COVID-19.

In DNA form, the CDR3 reads TGTGCCAGCAGTTTGGACAGGGGGGCCGGGGAGCTGTTTTTT. Translating it yields CASSLDRGAGELFF. The chain couples TRBV27 to TRBJ2-2; 10 nucleotides line up with TRBD1. Per germline, CDR1 MNHEY and CDR2 SMNVEV (reference sequence). This CDR3 is built from 14 residues. Germline trimming cut 3 bases from V and 6 bases from J; bases unmatched to any gene: 1.

The chain uses TRBV28 and TRBJ1-5, with 7 bases that match TRBD1. The CDR3 totals 16 residues. Germline loops: CDR1 MDHEN, CDR2 SYDVKM. With 5 bases clipped from V and 1 base from J, the junction kept 8 bases outside the gene matches. This CDR3 reads CASSPQGRGSNQPQHF. CDR3 DNA: TGTGCCAGCAGTCCACAGGGGCGGGGAAGCAATCAGCCCCAGCATTTT.

The rearrangement joins TRBV29-1 to TRBJ2-1; D might be TRBD2 (6 bases). CDR1 is SQVTM and CDR2 is ANQGSEA in the germline V gene. The CDR3 contains 16 residues. Trimming stripped 5 bases from V and 6 bases from J, with 23 bases between. The CDR3 DNA sequence: TGCAGCGTTAACCTAATAACCCGACTAGTCGCCAATGAGCAGTTCTTC. This translates into CSVNLITRLVANEQFF.

This clone was observed once. The V gene is TRBV2, the J gene TRBJ1-4, with 7 bases matching TRBD1. Trimming at V came to 8 bases and at J to 2 bases, leaving 8 bases not matched to a gene. CDR3 size: 15 residues. CDR1 SNHLY and CDR2 FYNNEI come from the germline V gene. CDR3 residues: CASLKGQATNEKLFF. CDR3 in DNA: TGTGCCAGCCTCAAAGGACAGGCGACTAATGAAAAACTGTTTTTT. Based on the CDR3 plus reference TRBV2 and TRBJ1-4, the full variable domain is EPEVTQTPSHQVTQMGQEVILRCVPISNHLYFYWYRQILGQKVEFLVSFYNNEISEKSEIFDDQFSVERPDGSNFTLKIRSTKLEDSAMYFCASLKGQATNEKLFFGSGTQLSVL.

The chain employs TRBV6-2 or TRBV6-3 and TRBJ2-2; TRBD1 matches at 9 bases. The CDR3 loop spans 16 amino acids. The germline gives CDR1 MNHEY, CDR2 SVGEGT. Unmatched junction bases numbered 7, after V lost 2 bases and J lost 6 bases. CDR3 protein: CASSYHRGQRAGELFF. The CDR3, as DNA: TGTGCCAGCAGTTACCACAGGGGGCAAAGGGCCGGGGAGCTGTTTTTT.

This chain links TRBV28 with TRBJ1-5; 8 bases fit TRBD1. Per the germline V gene, CDR1 is MDHEN and CDR2 is SYDVKM. The CDR3 sequence is 14 residues long. J lost 6 bases, V lost 4 bases, and 5 bases had no gene match. CDR3 loop: CASSWTGKGQPQHF. CDR3 in DNA: TGTGCCAGCAGTTGGACAGGGAAGGGTCAGCCCCAGCATTTT.

This chain joins TRBV14 and TRBJ2-2, with D uncertain. V lost 0 bases to trimming and J lost 4 bases, with 9 bases between them. CDR1 and CDR2 from the germline V gene are SGHDN and FVKESK. The CDR3 length is 15 residues. CDR3 protein: CASSQDLSGTGELFF. CDR3 DNA sequence: TGTGCCAGCAGCCAAGATCTGTCGGGCACCGGGGAGCTGTTTTTT.

The chain uses TRBV14 and TRBJ2-3, with 7 bases aligning to TRBD2. CDR1 and CDR2 (germline): SGHDN, FVKESK. The CDR3 is made up of 15 amino acids. V gave up 3 bases and J gave up 6 bases; unmatched junction bases: 9. CDR3 sequence: CASSQWSGIADTQYF. CDR3 coding DNA: TGTGCCAGCAGCCAGTGGAGCGGGATAGCCGATACGCAGTATTTT.

V usage is TRBV21-1 and J usage is TRBJ2-1; the table names TRBD2, a call not compared with the DNA. TRBV21-1 is marked as a pseudogene. The CDR3 loop spans 15 amino acids. The CDR3, as DNA: TGTGCCAGCAGCCCTCGTCGGCTAGCGGTCAATGAGCAGTTCTTC. The encoded protein is CASSPRRLAVNEQFF.

The genes are TRBV27 and TRBJ2-7, with a possible D match to TRBD2 (6 bases). Germline V gene sequence: CDR1 MNHEY, CDR2 SMNVEV (reference sequence). The V end was cut by 5 bases, the J end by 3 bases, with 14 bases between. CDR3 length: 14 amino acids. The DNA of the CDR3 is TGTGCCAGCAGTATCTCGGGACTTTTCTACGAGCAGTACTTC. Translation: CASSISGLFYEQYF.

The CDR3 DNA sequence: TGTGCCACCAGTGCCCTGACAGGGGCTTCCTACGAGCAGTACTTC. It codes for CATSALTGASYEQYF. This chain joins TRBV24-1 and TRBJ2-7; 8 nucleotides match TRBD1. The CDR3 consists of 15 residues. J was trimmed by 1 base and V by 5 bases; bases with no gene match: 6. Germline CDR1 reads KGHDR; CDR2 reads SFDVKD.

The V gene is TRBV7-6, the J gene TRBJ2-7; D is undetermined. This CDR3 has 12 residues. Germline lookup yields CDR1 SGHVS and CDR2 FNYEAQ. Trimming left V 4 bases short and J 2 bases short, with 6 bases between. CDR3 loop: CASSSKPYEQYF. The CDR3 coding sequence is TGTGCCAGCAGCTCTAAACCCTACGAGCAGTACTTC.

The chain has TRBV2 and TRBJ1-2; the D is unclear. CDR3 size: 12 residues. V was pared by 7 bases and J by 2 bases, with 8 bases between. Per germline, CDR1 SNHLY and CDR2 FYNNEI. For the CDR3, the DNA is TGTGCCAGCAATCCGGTAAACTATGGCTACACCTTC. Translating it yields CASNPVNYGYTF.

V is TRBV5-5 and J is TRBJ2-6; D may be TRBD1 (6 bases). Germline V gene sequence: CDR1 SGHKS, CDR2 YYEKEE (reference sequence). This CDR3 has 18 amino acids. Trimming left V 1 base short and J 2 bases short, with 16 bases between. CDR3 residues: CASSLLGRGSTGANVLTF. The CDR3 DNA is TGTGCCAGCAGCTTGCTGGGCAGGGGATCTACTGGGGCCAACGTCCTGACTTTC.

This rearrangement joins TRBV7-8 to TRBJ1-2; D might be TRBD1 (5 bases). This CDR3 has 11 amino acids. Germline V gene data show CDR1 as SGHVS and CDR2 as FQNEAQ. V dropped 4 bases and J dropped 9 bases, with 9 bases sitting between them. This CDR3 reads CASSSGDRYTF. The CDR3 nucleotides are TGTGCCAGCAGCTCGGGGGATCGCTACACCTTC.

CDR3 nucleotide sequence: TGCGCCAGCAGTGTGGGACAGGGGCGCTACGAGCAGTACTTC. This codes for CASSVGQGRYEQYF. The chain carries TRBV5-1 and TRBJ2-7, with 10 bases that match TRBD1. The ends lost 5 bases at V and 3 bases at J; junction bases unmatched: 5. Germline CDR1 is SGHRS and CDR2 is YFSETQ. CDR3 length equals 14 residues.

The rearrangement joins TRBV5-1 to TRBJ2-5; 13 bases map to TRBD2. Germline V gene sequence: CDR1 SGHRS, CDR2 YFSETQ. CDR3 size: 16 residues. The V segment lost 4 bases and the J segment 2 bases; nucleotides outside the gene matches: 5. In DNA form, the CDR3 reads TGCGCCAGCAGCCACGGGACTAGCGGGATTCAAGAGACCCAGTACTTC. Protein product: CASSHGTSGIQETQYF.

The genes are TRBV7-9 and TRBJ2-1, with TRBD2 as a possible D gene (5 bases). The germline gives CDR1 SEHNR, CDR2 FQNEAQ (reference sequence). Deletions cut 1 base from V and 4 bases from J, with 17 bases between. This CDR3 contains 17 residues. The CDR3 spells CASSLEGPGVWYNEQFF. The CDR3, as DNA: TGTGCCAGCAGCTTAGAGGGCCCCGGGGTCTGGTACAATGAGCAGTTCTTC.

A single count supports this clone. CDR3 nucleotide sequence: TGTGCCAGCAGCTCCCAGCGGGTGGGCTCCTACAATGAGCAGTTCTTC. This encodes CASSSQRVGSYNEQFF. The chain carries TRBV7-2 and TRBJ2-1; TRBD2 is a possible D gene (6 bases). With 4 bases removed from V and 0 bases from J, the gap between germline ends came to 13 bases. Germline V lookup: CDR1 SGHTA, CDR2 FQGNSA. This CDR3 is 16 amino acids long.

The chain combines TRBV28 with TRBJ2-7; D may be TRBD1 (5 bases). The V gene lost 2 bases and the J gene lost 5 bases, with 10 bases spanning the gap. The CDR3 spans 13 residues. Germline CDR1 is MDHEN and CDR2 is SYDVKM. The CDR3 spells CASSLARQNEQYF. For the CDR3, the DNA is TGTGCCAGCAGTTTAGCCCGACAGAACGAGCAGTACTTC.

The V gene is TRBV5-1, the J gene TRBJ2-5; 10 positions match TRBD1. With V trimmed by 4 bases and J by 5 bases, 5 bases remained unmatched. From germline, CDR1 is SGHRS and CDR2 YFSETQ. The CDR3 runs to 14 residues. The CDR3 region is CASSQSTGGETQYF. CDR3 nucleotides: TGCGCCAGCAGCCAATCGACAGGGGGCGAGACCCAGTACTTC.

The rearrangement joins TRBV5-8 to TRBJ1-4, with D perhaps matching TRBD1 (5 bases). Germline CDR1 reads SGHTS; CDR2 reads YDEGEE. The CDR3 consists of 14 residues. Trimming left V 3 bases short and J 5 bases short, with 11 bases between. The CDR3 nucleotides read TGTGCCAGCAGCTGGGGCATGGGAAATGAAAAACTGTTTTTT. Translating gives CASSWGMGNEKLFF.

The chain combines TRBV28 with TRBJ1-5; 9 nucleotides match TRBD1. CDR1 and CDR2 (germline): MDHEN, SYDVKM. This CDR3 spans 14 amino acids. J gave up 6 bases and V 2 bases, and 2 bases lay outside the gene matches. CDR3 amino acids: CASSLPTGGQPQHF. The CDR3 bases are TGTGCCAGCAGTTTACCGACAGGGGGTCAGCCCCAGCATTTT.

The CDR3 is CSVRPQKSTEAFF. The CDR3 nucleotides are TGCAGCGTTCGGCCACAGAAGAGCACTGAAGCTTTCTTT. V is TRBV29-1 and J is TRBJ1-1; D not certain. V lost 5 bases, J lost 4 bases, and 14 bases lay in between. The CDR3 has 13 residues. The V gene's germline CDR1 is SQVTM and CDR2 ANQGSEA.

The chain is built from TRBV12-3 or TRBV12-4 and TRBJ1-5; D gene ambiguous. V lost 5 bases to trimming and J lost 4 bases, with 9 bases between them. CDR3 length: 13 residues. CDR3 DNA: TGTGCCAGCAGTCTCCGGGGAAATCAGCCCCAGCATTTT. Translation gives CASSLRGNQPQHF.

This chain connects TRBV19 to TRBJ1-2; no definite D call. The CDR3 length is 15 residues. The germline V gene encodes CDR1 LNHDA and CDR2 SQIVND (reference sequence). Trimming removed 1 base from V and 2 bases from J, with 11 bases in between. The CDR3 reads CASSIAQTGNYGYTF. In DNA, the CDR3 is TGTGCCAGTAGTATAGCCCAGACGGGGAACTATGGCTACACCTTC.

The genes are TRBV5-1 and TRBJ2-7; 8 positions agree with TRBD2. Germline lookup yields CDR1 SGHRS and CDR2 YFSETQ. V was pared by 4 bases and J by 2 bases, with 11 bases of the junction left unmatched. This CDR3 contains 16 residues. Here the CDR3 reads CASSPFDSGGPYEQYF. The CDR3 DNA reads as TGCGCCAGCAGCCCCTTTGACAGCGGGGGCCCCTACGAGCAGTACTTC.

The rearrangement joins TRBV4-1 to TRBJ2-7; 8 bases map to TRBD2. V shed 0 bases, J shed 6 bases, and the junction held 16 bases outside the gene matches. Germline V lookup: CDR1 MGHRA, CDR2 YSYEKL. The CDR3 consists of 18 residues. The CDR3 DNA sequence: TGCGCCAGCAGCCAAGACCTTACGACCGGGACTAGGGGGGGCGAGCAGTACTTC. It yields the protein CASSQDLTTGTRGGEQYF.